A selection of T cell receptor beta chains follows, all from one sample in a study of Ad26.COV2.S vaccination and SARS-CoV-2 variants. Only in-frame clones appear in the TCRdb table, and some are missing; sequencing was by immunoSEQ multiplex PCR. The repertoire holds 440,000 or so clones, with around 91% as singletons. This material consisted of peripheral blood, taken in a trial of Ad26.COV2.S vaccine versus placebo. These receptors were obtained from a person aged 18-65 years who received the Ad26.COV2.S COVID-19 vaccine or a placebo. Both conserved end residues are trimmed from each CDR3. Each record gives: J gene, V gene, CDR3 length, CDR3 protein.

>TRBJ1-1|TRBV28|13
ASSLYTTSNTEAF
>TRBJ2-7|TRBV28|14
ASTLGTVWGSHEQY
>TRBJ2-7|TRBV30|9
AWGSPGEQY
>TRBJ2-3|TRBV28|12
ASKDGFSTDTQY
>TRBJ1-3|TRBV7-9|10
ASSLTGNTIY
>TRBJ2-7|TRBV28|13
ASSLGRAGFYEQY
>TRBJ2-5|TRBV2|11
ASSGRPGETQY
>TRBJ1-4|TRBV28|12
ASSGTARNEKLF
>TRBJ1-5|TRBV7-8|14
ASSLSTGLSNQPQH
>TRBJ2-5|TRBV5-1|13
ASSRGGQEQETQY
>TRBJ2-2|TRBV4-2|17
ASSQEVDISGRRGGELF
>TRBJ2-3|TRBV6-5|9
ASRGVDTQY
>TRBJ2-2|TRBV7-9|14
ASSGRSGLNTGELF
>TRBJ2-1|TRBV7-3|11
ASRTGRGNEQF
>TRBJ1-6|TRBV28|14
ASSPPGQGHNSPLH
>TRBJ2-7|TRBV9|12
ASSVVKVRYEQY
>TRBJ2-2|TRBV4-3|13
ASSQEGTNTGELF
>TRBJ2-7|TRBV30|11
AWSKGQSYEQY
>TRBJ2-5|TRBV6-5|12
ASSVAGEEETQY
>TRBJ2-3|TRBV5-1|14
ASSWGLWSSTDTQY
>TRBJ2-1|TRBV28|10
ASSRRLIEQF
>TRBJ2-3|TRBV6-5|12
ASSLIRSTDTQY
>TRBJ2-2|TRBV3-1/TRBV3-2|18
ASSQDPLGLAGVVAGELF
>TRBJ2-1|TRBV27|12
ASSLRDTYNEQF
>TRBJ1-5|TRBV7-8|12
ASRADYSNQPQH
>TRBJ1-4|TRBV7-9|11
ASSLGGREKLF
>TRBJ2-1|TRBV5-4|13
ASSLRTGGRNEQF
>TRBJ2-2|TRBV19|13
ASSMASRGSGELF
>TRBJ2-7|TRBV6-7|13
ASSLGQIGGHEQY
>TRBJ2-2|TRBV6-5|10
ASSPHTGELF
>TRBJ1-6|TRBV18|13
ASSRSGTDNSPLH
>TRBJ2-7|TRBV5-1|14
ASSSDLRQGGGEQY
>TRBJ2-3|TRBV3-1/TRBV3-2|12
ASSRLGGTDTQY
>TRBJ1-1|TRBV29-1|13
SVLTRINMNTEAF
>TRBJ2-1|TRBV5-6|14
ASSLLGDRVGYEQF
>TRBJ2-1|TRBV28|15
ASSLPLGQGDYNEQF
>TRBJ2-5|TRBV6-5|14
ASSYRTGIRQETQY
>TRBJ2-4|TRBV3-1/TRBV3-2|13
ASSQTLDNKNIQY
>TRBJ2-5|TRBV18|13
ASSPPGSGKETQY
>TRBJ2-3|TRBV5-5|14
ASSFGAGRFTDTQY
>TRBJ1-4|TRBV7-4|10
ASSPYGQGPP
>TRBJ1-5|TRBV7-9|12
ASSDPGGSQPQH
>TRBJ2-2|TRBV7-9|14
ASSFPSRGWTGELF
>TRBJ2-5|TRBV10-3|12
AISDFKDQETQY